The next 15 T cell receptor beta chains were all read from a single sample in a study of CD8+CD57+ T cells in acquired aplastic anemia. Patients selected for sequencing had displayed CD8+CD57+ cell expansion by flow cytometry. Genomic DNA acted as the template from which TCR beta VDJ combination and CDR3 sequence profiling were carried out. TCRdb processed the reads anew with MiXCR; each CDR3 protein has one entry. The sample includes 150,000 to 200,000 distinct CDR3 sequences, 48% seen only once; the top ten take roughly 30%. Sequenced input: sorted CD4+, CD8+, or CD8+CD57+ T cells (not recorded which) from PBMCs. The receptors come from a human donor with aplastic anemia.

This clonotype was seen many times. This chain's CDR3 is CASSTRGGGDNEQFF. In DNA form, the CDR3 reads TGTGCCAGCAGTACCCGAGGGGGAGGAGACAATGAGCAGTTCTTC. The J gene is TRBJ2-1, the V gene TRBV6-5; D possibly uses TRBD1 or TRBD2 (6 bases each). Trimming pared 5 bases from V and 5 bases from J, leaving 16 bases between. Germline lookup yields CDR1 MNHEY and CDR2 SVGAGI. The CDR3 sequence is 15 residues long.

Turning to this clonotype: A much bigger clone sits one base away, suggesting this may be a read error. A read error is likely, as this CDR3 ends without the conserved phenylalanine or tryptophan. V is TRBV9 and J is TRBJ1-6; D ambiguous. This CDR3 is built from 13 residues. Germline assignment: CDR1 SGDLS and CDR2 YYNGEE. With 0 bases removed from V and 7 bases from J, the gap between germline ends came to 5 bases. The CDR3 protein is CASSVGANSPLHL. As DNA, the CDR3 is TGTGCCAGCAGCGTAGGAGCAAATTCACCCCTCCACCTT.

V and J are TRBV19 and TRBJ2-5, with 13 bases that match TRBD2. The CDR3 runs 17 residues. Germline lookup yields CDR1 LNHDA and CDR2 SQIVND (reference sequence). The V and J ends lost 6 bases and 4 bases, in that order; junction bases with no gene match: 11. CDR3 in DNA: TGTGCCAGTAGCGAACCAAACGGACTAGCGGGGGCAGAGACCCAGTACTTC. Protein sequence: CASSEPNGLAGAETQYF.

The gene calls are TRBV7-2 and TRBJ2-7; D is unresolved. The CDR3 runs to 13 residues. Germline CDR1 and CDR2: SGHTA and FQGNSA. V was shortened by 1 base and J by 2 bases, with 6 bases between the two germline ends. Here the CDR3 DNA reads TGTGCCAGCAGCTTAGGTTGGGCCTACGAGCAGTACTTC. Encoded protein: CASSLGWAYEQYF.

The chain couples TRBV19 to TRBJ1-5; possible D gene TRBD1, 5 bases. This CDR3 is built from 13 residues. Per the germline V gene, CDR1 is LNHDA and CDR2 is SQIVND (reference sequence). V gave up 1 base and J gave up 5 bases, with 6 bases separating them. In DNA form, the CDR3 reads TGTGCCAGTAGTATAGTCAGGGATCAGCCCCAGCATTTT. It encodes CASSIVRDQPQHF.

This rearrangement joins TRBV11-1 to TRBJ2-1; 9 nucleotides agree with TRBD1. CDR3 length: 15 amino acids. With 11 bases clipped from V and 1 base from J, the junction kept 9 bases outside the gene matches. Germline V gives CDR1 SGHAT, CDR2 FQDESV (reference sequence). CDR3 nucleotides: TGTGCCTGGGAAGAACAGGGGGCATCCTACAATGAGCAGTTCTTC. This codes for CAWEEQGASYNEQFF.

This rearrangement joins TRBV6-2 or TRBV6-3 to TRBJ2-7; D may be TRBD1 (7 bases). Trimming stripped 0 bases from V and 4 bases from J, with 16 bases between. Germline V lookup: CDR1 MNHEY, CDR2 SVGEGT. The CDR3 length is 16 residues. CDR3 bases: TGTGCCAGCAGTTACTCCAGGGGCAGGGGGGATTACGAGCAGTACTTC. This gives the protein CASSYSRGRGDYEQYF.

The rearrangement uses TRBV24-1 and TRBJ1-2; 12 bases are shared with TRBD1. The CDR3 loop spans 15 amino acids. With V trimmed by 3 bases and J by 8 bases, 6 bases remained unmatched. In germline, CDR1 is KGHDR, CDR2 SFDVKD. The CDR3 nucleotides are TGTGCCACCAGTGATGGGGGACAGGGGGCGCAAGGCTACACCTTC. Its translation is CATSDGGQGAQGYTF.

This sequence joins TRBV7-6 and TRBJ2-7; unclear D gene. There are 12 residues in the CDR3. V was trimmed by 4 bases and J by 7 bases, leaving 11 bases between them. In germline, CDR1 is SGHVS, CDR2 FNYEAQ. The CDR3 bases are TGTGCCAGCAGCTCCCCTGGTGTGGAGCAGTACTTC. This codes for CASSSPGVEQYF.

This chain joins TRBV5-1 and TRBJ2-5, with TRBD1 matching 8 bases. Germline trimming cut 4 bases from V and 0 bases from J; bases unmatched to any gene: 5. The V gene's germline CDR1 is SGHRS and CDR2 YFSETQ. The CDR3 consists of 15 residues. In DNA, the CDR3 is TGCGCCAGCAGCCTGGGACAGGCATACCAAGAGACCCAGTACTTC. Protein sequence: CASSLGQAYQETQYF. Full variable domain (remainder filled in from reference TRBV5-1 and TRBJ2-5): KAGVTQTPRYLIKTRGQQVTLSCSPISGHRSVSWYQQTPGQGLQFLFEYFSETQRNKGNFPGRFSGRQFSNSRSEMNVSTLELGDSALYLCASSLGQAYQETQYFGPGTRLLVL.

Note on this clonotype: One base away lies a much larger clone, so this may be a sequencing read error. The chain couples TRBV13 to TRBJ2-7, with TRBD2 as a possible D gene (6 bases). The germline gives CDR1 PRHDT, CDR2 FYEKMQ (reference sequence). The CDR3 is 16 amino acids. The DNA of the CDR3 is TGTGCCGGCAGCTTGGGGGGTTCTGGGGCCACCTACGAGCAGTACTTC. It codes for CAGSLGGSGATYEQYF.

As regards this clonotype: A read error may explain this, as a much larger clone is one base away. The rearrangement joins TRBV7-6 to TRBJ2-7; D perhaps matches TRBD2 (5 bases). V was trimmed by 5 bases and J by 2 bases, leaving 16 bases between them. From germline, CDR1 is SGHVS and CDR2 FNYEAQ. CDR3 length equals 15 residues. In DNA form, the CDR3 reads TGTGCCAGCAGCCCTCGTGTGGGGAGCCCCTACGAGCAGTACTTC. It yields the protein CASSPRVGSPYEQYF.

V is TRBV11-2 and J is TRBJ1-4; TRBD1 might be the D (5 bases). CDR1 is SGHAT and CDR2 is FQNNGV in the germline V gene. The ends were cut back, 4 bases at V and 0 bases at J, with 18 bases in the middle. The CDR3 covers 18 residues. The CDR3 protein is CASSWPSTERATNEKLFF. As DNA, the CDR3 is TGTGCCAGCAGCTGGCCCTCGACAGAACGTGCAACTAATGAAAAACTGTTTTTT.

This chain links TRBV30 with TRBJ2-2; TRBD2 might be the D (5 bases). With 7 bases removed from V and 0 bases from J, the gap between germline ends came to 12 bases. CDR3 length equals 14 residues. Germline lookup yields CDR1 GTSNPN and CDR2 SVGIG (reference sequence). The CDR3 DNA sequence: TGTGCCTTAGAGGAGGCGGCGAACACCGGGGAGCTGTTTTTT. Translated, it gives CALEEAANTGELFF.

This clonotype was observed once. The V and J genes are TRBV29-1 and TRBJ2-7; either TRBD1 or TRBD2 may supply D (5 bases each). Per germline, CDR1 SQVTM and CDR2 ANQGSEA. V was shortened by 3 bases and J by 7 bases, with 13 bases between the two germline ends. The CDR3 spans 12 residues. This CDR3 is CSVEGDLREQYF. The CDR3 region has the DNA TGCAGCGTTGAGGGGGACCTACGGGAGCAGTACTTC.